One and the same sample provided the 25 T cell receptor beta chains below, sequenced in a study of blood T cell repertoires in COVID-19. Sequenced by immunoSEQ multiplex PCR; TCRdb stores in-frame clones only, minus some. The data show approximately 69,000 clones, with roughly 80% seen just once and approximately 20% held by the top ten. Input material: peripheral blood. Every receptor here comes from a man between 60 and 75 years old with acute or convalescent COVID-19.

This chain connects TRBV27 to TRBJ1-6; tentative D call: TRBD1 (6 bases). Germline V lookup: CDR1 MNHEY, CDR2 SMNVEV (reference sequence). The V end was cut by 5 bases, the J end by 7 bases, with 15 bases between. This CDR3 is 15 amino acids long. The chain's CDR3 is CASSVYRAGNSPLHF. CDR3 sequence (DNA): TGTGCCAGCAGTGTTTACAGGGCTGGGAATTCACCCCTCCACTTT.

This CDR3 is CASSINTRQIRGNTIYF. In nucleotides, the CDR3 is TGTGCCAGTAGTATTAATACCCGACAGATCCGTGGAAACACCATATATTTT. The genes are TRBV19 and TRBJ1-3; D is perhaps TRBD1 (5 bases). This CDR3 spans 17 amino acids. V lost 3 bases, J lost 3 bases, and 18 bases lay in between. CDR1 and CDR2 (germline): LNHDA, SQIVND (reference sequence).

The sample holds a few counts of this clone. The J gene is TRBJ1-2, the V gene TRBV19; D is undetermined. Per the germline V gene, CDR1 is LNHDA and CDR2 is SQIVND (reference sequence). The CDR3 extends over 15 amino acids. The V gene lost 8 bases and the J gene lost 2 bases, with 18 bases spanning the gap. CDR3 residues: CASQSFRERNYGYTF. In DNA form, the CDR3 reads TGTGCCAGTCAATCCTTTAGGGAGAGAAACTATGGCTACACCTTC.

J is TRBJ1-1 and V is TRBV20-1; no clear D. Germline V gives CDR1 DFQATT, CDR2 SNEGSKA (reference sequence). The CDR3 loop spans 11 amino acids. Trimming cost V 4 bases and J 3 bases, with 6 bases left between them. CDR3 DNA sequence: TGCAGTGCTACGGGGTACACTGAAGCTTTCTTT. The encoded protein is CSATGYTEAFF.

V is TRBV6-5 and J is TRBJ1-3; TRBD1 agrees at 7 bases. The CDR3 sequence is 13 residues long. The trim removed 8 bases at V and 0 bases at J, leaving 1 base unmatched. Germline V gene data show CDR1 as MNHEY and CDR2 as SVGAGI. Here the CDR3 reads CASQGGSGNTIYF. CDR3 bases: TGTGCCAGCCAGGGGGGCTCTGGAAACACCATATATTTT.

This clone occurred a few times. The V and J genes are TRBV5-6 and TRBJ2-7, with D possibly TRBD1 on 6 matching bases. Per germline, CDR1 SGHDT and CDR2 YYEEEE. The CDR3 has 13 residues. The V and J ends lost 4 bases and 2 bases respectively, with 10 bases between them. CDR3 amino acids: CASSPGTPYEQYV. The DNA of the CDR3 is TGTGCCAGCAGCCCGGGGACACCCTACGAGCAGTACGTC.

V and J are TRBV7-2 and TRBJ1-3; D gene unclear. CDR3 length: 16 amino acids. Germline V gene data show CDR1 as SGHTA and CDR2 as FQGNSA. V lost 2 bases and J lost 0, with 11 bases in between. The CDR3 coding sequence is TGTGCCAGCAGCTTAAAGAGCTCCTTCTCTGGAAACACCATATATTTT. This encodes CASSLKSSFSGNTIYF.

This chain's CDR3 is CASSQGSYNEQFF. The DNA of the CDR3 is TGTGCCAGCAGCCAAGGGAGCTACAATGAGCAGTTCTTC. The chain has TRBV4-2 and TRBJ2-1; no clear D. The CDR3 covers 13 residues. Germline V gene lookup returns CDR1 LGHNA and CDR2 YNFKEQ. The ends were cut back, 1 base at V and 3 bases at J, with 4 bases in the middle.

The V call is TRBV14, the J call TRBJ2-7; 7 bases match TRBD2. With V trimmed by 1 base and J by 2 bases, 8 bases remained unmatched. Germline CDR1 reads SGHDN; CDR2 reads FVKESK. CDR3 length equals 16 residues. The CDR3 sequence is CASSQARGAGAYEQYV. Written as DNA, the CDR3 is TGTGCCAGCAGCCAAGCGCGCGGGGCGGGGGCCTACGAGCAGTACGTC.

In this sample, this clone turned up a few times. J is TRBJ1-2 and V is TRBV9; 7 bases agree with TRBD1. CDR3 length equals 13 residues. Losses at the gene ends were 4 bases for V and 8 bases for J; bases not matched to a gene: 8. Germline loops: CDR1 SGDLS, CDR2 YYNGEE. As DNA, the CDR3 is TGTGCCAGCAGCACTACAGGGGTCGGCGGCTACACCTTC. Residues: CASSTTGVGGYTF.

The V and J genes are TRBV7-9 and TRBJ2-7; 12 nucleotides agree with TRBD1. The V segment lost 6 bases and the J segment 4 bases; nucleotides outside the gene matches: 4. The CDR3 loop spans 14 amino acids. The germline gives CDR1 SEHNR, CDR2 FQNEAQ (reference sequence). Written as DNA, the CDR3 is TGTGCCAGCAGGGGACAGGGGGCGATTTACGAGCAGTACGTC. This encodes CASRGQGAIYEQYV.

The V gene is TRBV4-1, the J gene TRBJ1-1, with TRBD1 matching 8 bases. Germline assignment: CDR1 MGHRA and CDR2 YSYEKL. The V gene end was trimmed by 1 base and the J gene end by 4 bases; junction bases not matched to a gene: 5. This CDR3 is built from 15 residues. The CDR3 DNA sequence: TGCGCCAGCAGCCAAGTTGGGACAGGCGGCACTGAAGCTTTCTTT. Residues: CASSQVGTGGTEAFF.

CDR3 nucleotides: TGTGCCAGCAGCCAAGAGGGGACAGGGGACACAAAACTGTTTTTT. Translation gives CASSQEGTGDTKLFF. This sequence joins TRBV3-1 (or the pseudogene TRBV3-2) and TRBJ1-4, with 10 bases fitting TRBD1. There are 15 residues in the CDR3. V lost 0 bases to trimming and J lost 10 bases; unmatched junction nucleotides: 5. CDR1 and CDR2 from the germline V gene are LGHDT and YNNKEL (reference sequence).

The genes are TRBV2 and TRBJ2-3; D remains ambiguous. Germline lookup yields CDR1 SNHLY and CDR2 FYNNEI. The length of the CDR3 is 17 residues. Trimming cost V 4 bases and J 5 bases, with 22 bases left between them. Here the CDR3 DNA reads TGTGCCAGCAGTGGGTTCGGAAACGGAGATATTGGAGATACGCAGTATTTT. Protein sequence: CASSGFGNGDIGDTQYF.

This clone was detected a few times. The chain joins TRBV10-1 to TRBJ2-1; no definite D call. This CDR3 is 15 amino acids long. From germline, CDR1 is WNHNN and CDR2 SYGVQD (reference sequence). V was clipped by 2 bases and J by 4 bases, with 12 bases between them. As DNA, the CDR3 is TGCGCCAGCAGTGAGGCAGCTCAGGCTTACAATGAGCAGTTCTTC. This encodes CASSEAAQAYNEQFF.

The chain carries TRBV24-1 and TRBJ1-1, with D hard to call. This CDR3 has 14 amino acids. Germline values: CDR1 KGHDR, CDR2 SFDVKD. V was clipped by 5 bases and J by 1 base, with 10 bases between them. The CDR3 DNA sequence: TGTGCCACCAGTGGCGGAAGAGGGAACACTGAAGCTTTCTTT. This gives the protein CATSGGRGNTEAFF.

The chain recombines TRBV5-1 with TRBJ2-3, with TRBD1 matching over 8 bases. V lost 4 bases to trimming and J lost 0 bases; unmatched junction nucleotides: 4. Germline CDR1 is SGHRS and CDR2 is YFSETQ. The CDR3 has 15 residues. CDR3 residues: CASSPGQGSTDTQYF. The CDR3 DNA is TGCGCCAGCAGCCCAGGACAGGGTAGCACAGATACGCAGTATTTT.

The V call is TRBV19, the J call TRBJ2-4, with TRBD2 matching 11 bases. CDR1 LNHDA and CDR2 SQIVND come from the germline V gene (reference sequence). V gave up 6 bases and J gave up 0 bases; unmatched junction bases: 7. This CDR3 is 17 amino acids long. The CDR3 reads CASSGLAGILAKNIQYF. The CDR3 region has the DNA TGTGCCAGTAGCGGACTAGCGGGTATACTAGCCAAAAACATTCAGTACTTC. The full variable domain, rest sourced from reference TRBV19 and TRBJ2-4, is DGGITQSPKYLFRKEGQNVTLSCEQNLNHDAMYWYRQDPGQGLRLIYYSQIVNDFQKGDIAEGYSVSREKKESFPLTVTSAQKNPTAFYLCASSGLAGILAKNIQYFGAGTRLSVL.

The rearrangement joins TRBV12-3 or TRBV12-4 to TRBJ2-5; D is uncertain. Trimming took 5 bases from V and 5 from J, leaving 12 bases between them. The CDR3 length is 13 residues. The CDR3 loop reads CASSPGRRETQYF. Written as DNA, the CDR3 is TGTGCCAGCAGTCCTGGGCGTCGGGAGACCCAGTACTTC.

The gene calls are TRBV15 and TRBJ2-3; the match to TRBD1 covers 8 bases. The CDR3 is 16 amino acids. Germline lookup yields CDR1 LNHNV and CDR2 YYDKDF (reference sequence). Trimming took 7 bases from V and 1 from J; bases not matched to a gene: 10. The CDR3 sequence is CATNSFGQGRTDTQYF. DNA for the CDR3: TGTGCCACCAATTCATTTGGACAGGGTCGCACAGATACGCAGTATTTT.

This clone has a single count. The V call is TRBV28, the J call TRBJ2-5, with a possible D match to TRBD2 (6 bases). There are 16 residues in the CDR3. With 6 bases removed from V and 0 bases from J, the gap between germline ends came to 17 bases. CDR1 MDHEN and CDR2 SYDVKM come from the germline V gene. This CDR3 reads CASRVAGQGDQETQYF. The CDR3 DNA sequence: TGTGCCAGCAGAGTGGCGGGGCAGGGCGACCAAGAGACCCAGTACTTC.

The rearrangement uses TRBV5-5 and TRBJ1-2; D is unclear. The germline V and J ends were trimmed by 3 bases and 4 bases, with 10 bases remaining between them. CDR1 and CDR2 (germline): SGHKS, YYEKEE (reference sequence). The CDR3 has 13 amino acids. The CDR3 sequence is CASSSPVSYGYTF. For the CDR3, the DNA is TGTGCCAGCAGCTCCCCTGTGAGCTATGGCTACACCTTC.

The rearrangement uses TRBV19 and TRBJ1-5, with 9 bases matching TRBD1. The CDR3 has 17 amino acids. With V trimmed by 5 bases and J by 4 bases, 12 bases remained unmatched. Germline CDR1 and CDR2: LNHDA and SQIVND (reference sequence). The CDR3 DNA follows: TGTGCCAGTAGTGCCCGGGACAGGGCGGGTGGAAATCAGCCCCAGCATTTT. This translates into CASSARDRAGGNQPQHF.

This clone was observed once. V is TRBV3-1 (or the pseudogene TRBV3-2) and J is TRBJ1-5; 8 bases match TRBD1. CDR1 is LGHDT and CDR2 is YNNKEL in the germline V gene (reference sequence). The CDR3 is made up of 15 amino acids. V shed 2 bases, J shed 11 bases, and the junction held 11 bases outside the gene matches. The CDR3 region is CASSQSLTEQGAQHF. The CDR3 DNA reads TGTGCCAGCAGCCAATCCCTGACAGAACAGGGGGCCCAGCATTTT.

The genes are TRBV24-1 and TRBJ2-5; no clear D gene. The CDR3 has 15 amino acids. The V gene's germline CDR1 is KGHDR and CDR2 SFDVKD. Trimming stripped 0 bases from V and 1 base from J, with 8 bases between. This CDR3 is CATSDLVQSQETQYF. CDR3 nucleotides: TGTGCCACCAGTGATTTGGTACAGTCCCAAGAGACCCAGTACTTC.